The clone carrying this T cell receptor (beta chain) was observed a handful of times. Its specificity is not known. The sample comes from a study of post-analysis software for immune sequencing data. Study context: Recorded disease courses covered relapsing-remitting, secondary progressive and progressive-relapsing multiple sclerosis. Some patients had no subtype annotation.

Study-level findings and limits: The authors found that F measure strongly co-clustered same-batch samples. In multiple sclerosis, normalized Chao1 diversity was significantly below that of controls.

Unique molecular identifiers featured in each of the TCR beta cDNA libraries. A population of about 0.95 to 10 million T cells gave rise to about 500,000 cDNA molecules. One entry per CDR3 protein, called by TCRdb with MiXCR from the PCR reads. This table has roughly 540,000 distinct CDR3 sequences, about a third appearing once. The sequenced sample was blood. The TCR sequence derives from a girl younger than 18 with multiple sclerosis.

CDR3 region: CSAHYRVSGYTF. DNA for the CDR3: TGCAGCGCACACTACAGGGTGAGCGGCTACACCTTC. V usage is TRBV29-1 and J usage is TRBJ1-2, with TRBD1 as a possible D gene (6 bases). The CDR3 has 12 amino acids. Germline V lookup: CDR1 SQVTM, CDR2 ANQGSEA. V was cut by 7 bases and J by 8 bases, with 17 bases left in between. The full variable domain, completed using reference TRBV29-1 and TRBJ1-2, is SAVISQKPSRDICQRGTSLTIQCQVDSQVTMMFWYRQQPGQSLTLIATANQGSEATYESGFVIDKFPISRPNLTFSTLTVSNMSPEDSSIYLCSAHYRVSGYTFGSGTRLTVV.